This T cell receptor (beta chain) was observed in a study of T cells in Graves' hyperthyroidism and ophthalmopathy. This clonotype was detected ten times or more. Its antigen is still unknown. There were TCR beta CDR3 regions amplified from RNA transcripts. TCR CDR3 underwent first-round RT-PCR with the HTBI primer set. TCRdb re-derived calls from the multiplex PCR reads in MiXCR, one entry per CDR3 protein. Among 270,000 or so distinct CDR3 sequences listed, 25% to 30% were seen once. Findings and limits, study-wide: From stable hyperthyroidism, ophthalmopathy was set apart by a 13 V-J model.

Patients aged 18 to 65 had newly diagnosed hyperthyroidism that had lasted under 2 months. Each diagnosis was grounded in clinical symptoms, serum thyroxine and TRAb, thyroid ultrasound, and orbital computed tomography. Blood dates from first hyperthyroidism diagnosis, before any ophthalmopathy symptoms. Germline trimming cut 10 bases from V and 4 bases from J; bases unmatched to any gene: 7. CDR1 and CDR2 from the germline V gene are MNHEY and SVGAGI. The CDR3 is 13 amino acids. The V gene is TRBV6-5, the J gene TRBJ2-7; TRBD2 aligns across 10 bases. This TCR derives from a man aged 35 to 55 with Graves' hyperthyroidism that later progressed to Graves' ophthalmopathy. What was sequenced was blood. The CDR3 reads CATQREGLYEQYF. In DNA form, the CDR3 reads TGTGCCACCCAGCGGGAGGGCCTTTACGAGCAGTACTTC.